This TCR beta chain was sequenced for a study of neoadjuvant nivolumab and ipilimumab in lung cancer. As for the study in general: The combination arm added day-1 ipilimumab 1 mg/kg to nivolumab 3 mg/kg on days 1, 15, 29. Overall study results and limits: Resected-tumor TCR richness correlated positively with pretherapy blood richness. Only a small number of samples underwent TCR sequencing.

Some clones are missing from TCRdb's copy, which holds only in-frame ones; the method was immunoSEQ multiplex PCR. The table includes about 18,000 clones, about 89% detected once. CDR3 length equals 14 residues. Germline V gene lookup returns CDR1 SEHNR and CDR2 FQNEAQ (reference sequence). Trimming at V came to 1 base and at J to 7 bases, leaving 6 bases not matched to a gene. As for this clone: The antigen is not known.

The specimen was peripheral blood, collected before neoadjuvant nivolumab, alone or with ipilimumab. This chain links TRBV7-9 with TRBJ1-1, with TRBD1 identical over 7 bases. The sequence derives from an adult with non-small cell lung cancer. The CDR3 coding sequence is TGTGCCAGCAGCTTAGGAGGGACAGTTTATGAAGCTTTCTTT. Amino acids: CASSLGGTVYEAFF. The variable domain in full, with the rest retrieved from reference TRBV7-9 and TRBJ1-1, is DTGVSQNPRHKITKRGQNVTFRCDPISEHNRLYWYRQTLGQGPEFLTYFQNEAQLEKSRLLSDRFSAERPKGSFSTLEIQRTEQGDSAMYLCASSLGGTVYEAFFGQGTRLTVV.